The source of this TCR beta chain is a study of T cell changes during pregnancy in multiple sclerosis. V was shortened by 5 bases and J by 2 bases, with 14 bases between the two germline ends. Per the germline V gene, CDR1 is MDHEN and CDR2 is SYDVKM. CDR3 length equals 15 residues. The data were produced by immunoSEQ multiplex PCR, yet TCRdb's version contains in-frame clones alone and is incomplete. The sample includes around 43,000 clones, 89% seen only once; the top ten take about 1.2%. This receptor was obtained from a female donor with multiple sclerosis, enrolled in a pregnancy study. Specimen: CD4+ T cells from peripheral blood mononuclear cells, collected in the first trimester of pregnancy. The rearrangement uses TRBV28 and TRBJ2-3; tentatively, D is TRBD1 (6 bases). CDR3 in amino acids: CASSPSDRFTDTQYF. CDR3 coding DNA: TGTGCCAGCAGTCCCTCGGACAGATTCACAGATACGCAGTATTTT.